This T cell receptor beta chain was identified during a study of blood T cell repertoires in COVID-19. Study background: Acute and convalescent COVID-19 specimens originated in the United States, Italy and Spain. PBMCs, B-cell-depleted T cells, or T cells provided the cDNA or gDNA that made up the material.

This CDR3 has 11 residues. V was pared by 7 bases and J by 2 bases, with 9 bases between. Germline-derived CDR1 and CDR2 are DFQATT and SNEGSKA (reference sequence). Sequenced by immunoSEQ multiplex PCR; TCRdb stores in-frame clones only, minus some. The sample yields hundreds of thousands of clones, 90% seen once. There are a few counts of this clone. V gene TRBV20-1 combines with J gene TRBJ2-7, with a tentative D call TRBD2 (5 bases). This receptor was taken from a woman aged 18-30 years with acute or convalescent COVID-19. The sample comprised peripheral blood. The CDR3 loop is CSVGEAYEQYF. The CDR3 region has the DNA TGCAGTGTGGGAGAGGCCTACGAGCAGTACTTC.